Sequencing of this TCR beta chain was carried out in a study of T cells in tuberculosis. Study-level results: Active tuberculosis patients had shorter CDR3-alpha; the beta difference was nonsignificant.

Data came from immunoSEQ multiplex PCR; TCRdb stores just in-frame clones and leaves some out. The sample carries about 7,700 clones, just under 95% recorded once. CDR1 and CDR2 (germline): SGHDN, FVKESK. CDR3 length equals 13 residues. V was trimmed by 0 bases and J by 3 bases, leaving 6 bases between them. A note on this clone: Its antigen is undetermined.

The specimen was PBMCs. The V call is TRBV14, the J call TRBJ2-7; D not certain. The TCR was taken from an adult with tuberculosis. CDR3 DNA: TGTGCCAGCAGCCAAGAGGCTAGCTACGAGCAGTACTTC. Its protein is CASSQEASYEQYF.